This TCR beta chain was sequenced for a study of regulatory T cells in long-lasting Graves disease. To make TCR beta libraries, researchers used iRepertoire HTBI primers and Arm-PCR of CDR3 regions. TCRdb recomputed calls from the multiplex PCR reads with MiXCR, one row per CDR3 protein. The sample gives some 340,000 distinct CDR3 sequences, roughly 24% of which show up once; roughly a quarter is in the top ten. CDR3 length: 14 residues. The germline V gene encodes CDR1 LNHDA and CDR2 SQIVND (reference sequence). Losses at the gene ends were 3 bases for V and 2 bases for J; bases not matched to a gene: 4. Time point defined: persistent/refractory GD, antithyroid drugs over 5 years with positive TRAb. After RNA was extracted from PBMCs, the TCR library was made from it.

The chain employs TRBV19 and TRBJ2-7; TRBD2 matches at 7 bases. The sample consisted of peripheral blood mononuclear cells (PBMCs), taken when the disease was refractory, from a patient treated with antithyroid drugs. This clonotype originated in a woman in her thirties or forties with Graves disease. This chain's CDR3 is CASSIVGGPYEQYF. The DNA for the CDR3 is TGTGCCAGTAGTATTGTGGGAGGGCCCTACGAGCAGTACTTC.